Listed here are 21 T cell receptor beta chains from one sample, sequenced in a study of blood T cell repertoires in COVID-19 (dated by TCRdb to the early 2020s). Library construction relied on the immunoSEQ multiplex PCR assay. Here the immuneACCESS table is served through TCRdb, limited to in-frame sequences with V and J called. Missing clones are a known gap in these copies; in checked studies unresolved V genes cover under half, and the rest lacks a known reason. Counted in this sample were some 150,000 clones; roughly 73% of them appeared once. The ten most abundant clones make up roughly 8.6% of the sample. The material sequenced was peripheral blood. The receptors come from a woman in her forties or fifties with active or convalescent COVID-19.

This rearrangement joins TRBV19 to TRBJ1-1; 9 nucleotides match TRBD1. The V segment lost 2 bases and the J segment 6 bases; nucleotides outside the gene matches: 10. Germline V gene data show CDR1 as LNHDA and CDR2 as SQIVND (reference sequence). This CDR3 contains 16 residues. The CDR3 spells CASSILGTGTASEAFF. The CDR3 region has the DNA TGTGCCAGTAGTATACTGGGGACAGGGACTGCCTCTGAAGCTTTCTTT.

Note on this clone: This same CDR3 is encoded by further DNA sequences in the sample. The chain links TRBV4-2 to TRBJ2-3; D not resolved. The V gene lost 0 bases and the J gene lost 4 bases, with 8 bases spanning the gap. The CDR3 has 14 residues. Germline lookup yields CDR1 LGHNA and CDR2 YNFKEQ. The CDR3 sequence: CASSQDRSSDTQYF. The CDR3 bases are TGTGCCAGCAGCCAAGACAGGTCTTCAGATACGCAGTATTTT.

The chain uses TRBV18 and TRBJ2-5; 10 bases agree with TRBD1. The CDR3 loop spans 14 amino acids. V trimming: 4 bases; J trimming: 4 bases; junction bases outside the gene matches: 3. Looked up from germline, CDR1 is KGHSH and CDR2 is LQKENI. DNA of the CDR3: TGTGCCAGCTCACGGGACAGGGGAGGAGAGACCCAGTACTTC. As protein: CASSRDRGGETQYF.

The genes are TRBV7-8 and TRBJ1-2, with 10 bases matching TRBD1. Germline CDR1 and CDR2: SGHVS and FQNEAQ. CDR3 length equals 16 residues. Germline trimming cut 3 bases from V and 4 bases from J; bases unmatched to any gene: 8. The CDR3 loop is CASSFTPGQGIYGYTF. As DNA, the CDR3 is TGTGCCAGCAGCTTTACCCCGGGACAGGGGATCTATGGCTACACCTTC. The whole variable domain, filled in from reference TRBV7-8 and TRBJ1-2, reads GAGVSQSPRYKVAKRGQDVALRCDPISGHVSLFWYQQALGQGPEFLTYFQNEAQLDKSGLPSDRFFAERPEGSVSTLKIQRTQQEDSAVYLCASSFTPGQGIYGYTFGSGTRLTVV.

The genes are TRBV27 and TRBJ1-6; possibly TRBD1 for D (5 bases). CDR1 and CDR2 (germline): MNHEY, SMNVEV (reference sequence). The CDR3 consists of 16 residues. Trimming took 6 bases from V and 0 from J, leaving 12 bases between them. The CDR3 DNA reads TGTGCCAGCAGGGGATCGACAGTCTCCTATAATTCACCCCTCCACTTT. This sequence encodes CASRGSTVSYNSPLHF.

This clone came up a few times. This chain connects TRBV7-2 to TRBJ2-7, with TRBD2 matching 12 bases. CDR3 length: 15 amino acids. J gave up 6 bases and V 5 bases, and 8 bases lay outside the gene matches. The germline CDR1 and CDR2 sequences are SGHTA and FQGNSA. DNA for the CDR3: TGTGCCAGCAGCACGACTAGCGGGAGTTTCTCCGAGCAGTACTTC. Its translation is CASSTTSGSFSEQYF.

V gene TRBV19 combines with J gene TRBJ2-1; tentatively, D is TRBD1 (6 bases). This CDR3 region has 14 residues. Trimming removed 7 bases from V and 5 bases from J, with 15 bases in between. Germline assignment: CDR1 LNHDA and CDR2 SQIVND (reference sequence). The CDR3 sequence is CASKGYRADNEQFF. The CDR3 bases are TGTGCCAGTAAAGGATACAGGGCTGACAATGAGCAGTTCTTC.

V gene TRBV6-5 combines with J gene TRBJ2-7, with TRBD1 matching over 10 bases. Looked up from germline, CDR1 is MNHEY and CDR2 is SVGAGI. The V segment lost 3 bases and the J segment 2 bases; nucleotides outside the gene matches: 4. CDR3 length: 15 residues. CDR3 sequence: CASSYKTGGTYEQYF. In DNA, the CDR3 is TGTGCCAGCAGTTATAAGACAGGGGGCACCTACGAGCAGTACTTC.

This chain connects TRBV2 to TRBJ2-3; TRBD1 matches at 7 bases. Germline assignment: CDR1 SNHLY and CDR2 FYNNEI. V was pared by 7 bases and J by 4 bases, with 14 bases of the junction left unmatched. This CDR3 has 16 residues. The CDR3 DNA sequence: TGTGCCAGCATCAAGGAAAGGGGGCTGGGAGCAGATACGCAGTATTTT. It translates to CASIKERGLGADTQYF.

The chain links TRBV28 to TRBJ2-5, with TRBD1 identical over 10 bases. Per the germline V gene, CDR1 is MDHEN and CDR2 is SYDVKM. The CDR3 is made up of 16 amino acids. The V segment lost 5 bases and the J segment 5 bases; nucleotides outside the gene matches: 11. The CDR3 spells CASSPPGQGGKETQYF. The CDR3 DNA is TGTGCCAGCAGTCCGCCCGGACAGGGGGGGAAGGAGACCCAGTACTTC.

This chain uses TRBV14 with TRBJ2-3, with 8 bases that match TRBD2. The CDR3 is 16 residues long. Losses at the gene ends were 1 base for V and 8 bases for J; bases not matched to a gene: 11. From germline, CDR1 is SGHDN and CDR2 FVKESK. Written as DNA, the CDR3 is TGTGCCAGCAGCCAAGCCACGAGCGGGGGTGTATCTACGCAGTATTTT. It codes for CASSQATSGGVSTQYF. Full variable domain (rest looked up from reference TRBV14 and TRBJ2-3): EAGVTQFPSHSVIEKGQTVTLRCDPISGHDNLYWYRRVMGKEIKFLLHFVKESKQDESGMPNNRFLAERTGGTYSTLKVQPAELEDSGVYFCASSQATSGGVSTQYFGPGTRLTVL.

The chain has TRBV5-1 and TRBJ1-6; TRBD1 agrees at 8 bases. V shed 4 bases, J shed 11 bases, and the junction held 8 bases outside the gene matches. The CDR3 extends over 14 amino acids. Germline CDR1 reads SGHRS; CDR2 reads YFSETQ. CDR3 DNA sequence: TGCGCCAGCAGCATACAGGGGGTAGAGGCACCCCTCCACTTT. Its protein is CASSIQGVEAPLHF.

This clone was seen a single time. V and J are TRBV6-1 and TRBJ2-2; 9 bases fit TRBD2. Germline V gene lookup returns CDR1 MNHNS and CDR2 SASEGT. This CDR3 comprises 15 residues. V lost 3 bases and J lost 7; bases outside the gene matches: 6. The DNA of the CDR3 is TGTGCCAGCAGTGACCTAGCGGGAATCGGCGGGGAGCTGTTTTTT. Its protein product is CASSDLAGIGGELFF.

The V and J genes are TRBV12-3 or TRBV12-4 and TRBJ1-4, with D perhaps matching TRBD1 (5 bases). The ends were cut back, 1 base at V and 8 bases at J, with 8 bases in the middle. This CDR3 region has 13 residues. For the CDR3, the DNA is TGTGCCAGCAGTTTAGTAGGGGTCGAAAAACTGTTTTTT. This encodes CASSLVGVEKLFF.

The chain joins TRBV5-4 to TRBJ1-6; 9 bases align to TRBD1. V lost 4 bases, J lost 8 bases, and 10 bases stayed unmatched. In germline, CDR1 is SGHNT, CDR2 YYREEE (reference sequence). This CDR3 comprises 16 residues. CDR3 sequence reads: CASSTGQGLGYSPLHF. CDR3 in DNA: TGTGCCAGCAGCACGGGACAGGGACTCGGGTATTCACCCCTCCACTTT.

This chain connects TRBV2 to TRBJ1-2; weak D call: TRBD1 (6 bases). Trimming removed 2 bases from V and 6 bases from J, with 13 bases in between. CDR3 size: 14 residues. Per the germline V gene, CDR1 is SNHLY and CDR2 is FYNNEI. CDR3: CASSENQGTDGYTF. The CDR3, as DNA: TGTGCCAGCAGTGAAAATCAGGGGACGGATGGCTACACCTTC. The full variable domain, rest sourced from reference TRBV2 and TRBJ1-2, is EPEVTQTPSHQVTQMGQEVILRCVPISNHLYFYWYRQILGQKVEFLVSFYNNEISEKSEIFDDQFSVERPDGSNFTLKIRSTKLEDSAMYFCASSENQGTDGYTFGSGTRLTVV.

A few counts support this clone. Here the CDR3 reads CASKATGTGYGYTF. In DNA, the CDR3 is TGTGCCAGTAAAGCGACAGGGACGGGGTATGGCTACACCTTC. The genes are TRBV19 and TRBJ1-2; TRBD1 aligns across 7 bases. CDR1 is LNHDA and CDR2 is SQIVND in the germline V gene (reference sequence). This CDR3 spans 14 amino acids. Trimming at V came to 7 bases and at J to 5 bases, leaving 10 bases not matched to a gene.

The chain is built from TRBV6-5 and TRBJ1-5, with 7 bases lining up with TRBD1. Germline V gene sequence: CDR1 MNHEY, CDR2 SVGAGI. The V and J ends lost 4 bases and 5 bases, in that order; junction bases with no gene match: 8. CDR3 length equals 15 residues. In DNA form, the CDR3 reads TGTGCCAGCAGTTTAATCGGGACAGCCGATCAGCCCCAGCATTTT. Residues: CASSLIGTADQPQHF.

Only a few counts were recorded for this clone. V gene TRBV5-1 combines with J gene TRBJ2-2; TRBD1 aligns across 7 bases. Losses at the gene ends were 4 bases for V and 5 bases for J; bases not matched to a gene: 8. The CDR3 length is 15 residues. Per the germline V gene, CDR1 is SGHRS and CDR2 is YFSETQ. The CDR3 nucleotides read TGCGCCAGCAGCCAGGGACAGACCCTGACCGGGGAGCTGTTTTTT. This sequence encodes CASSQGQTLTGELFF.

The chain has TRBV3-1 (or the pseudogene TRBV3-2) and TRBJ1-6; 8 nucleotides align to TRBD1. The CDR3 consists of 17 residues. Germline V gives CDR1 LGHDT, CDR2 YNNKEL (reference sequence). Trimming cost V 1 base and J 6 bases; bases outside gene matches: 8. This CDR3 is CASSQGLGDRGNSPLHF. The DNA of the CDR3 is TGTGCCAGCAGCCAAGGTCTAGGTGACAGGGGTAATTCACCCCTCCACTTT.

This chain uses TRBV30 with TRBJ1-1, with D possibly matching TRBD1 (6 bases). CDR3 size: 14 residues. CDR1 is GTSNPN, CDR2 SVGIG, per germline (reference sequence). Trimming took 4 bases from V and 7 from J, leaving 19 bases between them. The CDR3: CAWKGRQGFDEAFF. The CDR3, as DNA: TGTGCCTGGAAAGGGCGGCAGGGGTTTGATGAAGCTTTCTTT.